These 27 T cell receptor beta chains share one sample of origin, sequenced in a study of radiation and T cells in renal cell carcinoma. Indicated treatment: treatment-naive control, cytoreductive nephrectomy. Here immunoSEQ multiplex PCR was the method, and the copy in TCRdb shows in-frame clones only, minus some. Of 18,000 or so clones listed, around 63% are singletons. The sequenced sample was tumor tissue, obtained from a patient whose treatment was nephrectomy without radiotherapy. The receptors were gathered from a man aged 45-65 years with renal cell carcinoma.

The rearrangement links TRBV6-5 to TRBJ2-1; no firm D call. From germline, CDR1 is MNHEY and CDR2 SVGAGI. This CDR3 contains 11 residues. Trimming cost V 10 bases and J 3 bases, with 7 bases left between them. DNA for the CDR3: TGTGCCACCTGGAGCTACAATGAGCAGTTCTTC. It is translated as CATWSYNEQFF.

This clone was found a few times. The rearrangement joins TRBV5-1 to TRBJ2-4, with 7 nucleotides matching TRBD1. Trimming removed 3 bases from V and 10 bases from J; junction bases left unmatched: 10. CDR1 is SGHRS and CDR2 is YFSETQ in the germline V gene. The length of the CDR3 is 14 residues. The CDR3 here is CASSSLQGEIIQYF. The DNA of the CDR3 is TGCGCCAGCAGCTCCTTGCAGGGGGAGATAATTCAGTACTTC.

The J gene is TRBJ1-4, the V gene TRBV7-2, with 7 bases matching TRBD1. Trimming cost V 5 bases and J 8 bases; bases outside gene matches: 8. This CDR3 has 14 residues. Germline assignment: CDR1 SGHTA and CDR2 FQGNSA. CDR3 loop: CASSTTGAGEKLFF. CDR3 nucleotides: TGTGCCAGCAGCACCACAGGGGCAGGCGAAAAACTGTTTTTT.

The chain is built from TRBV6-6 and TRBJ1-2; D is uncertain. The length of the CDR3 is 13 residues. Germline V CDR1 and CDR2: MNHNY, SVGAGI (reference sequence). Trimming cost V 3 bases and J 7 bases, with 12 bases left between them. The CDR3 loop reads CASSYEGLRGYTF. The CDR3 nucleotides are TGTGCCAGCAGTTATGAAGGACTACGTGGCTACACCTTC.

V usage is TRBV28 and J usage is TRBJ2-7; D uncertain. CDR3 size: 13 residues. V was shortened by 3 bases and J by 3 bases, with 9 bases between the two germline ends. Germline lookup yields CDR1 MDHEN and CDR2 SYDVKM. CDR3 sequence (DNA): TGTGCCAGCAGTTTGACGGAAATCTACGAGCAGTACTTC. This codes for CASSLTEIYEQYF. Filled out from reference TRBV28 and TRBJ2-7, the complete variable domain reads DVKVTQSSRYLVKRTGEKVFLECVQDMDHENMFWYRQDPGLGLRLIYFSYDVKMKEKGDIPEGYSVSREKKERFSLILESASTNQTSMYLCASSLTEIYEQYFGPGTRLTVT.

The CDR3 is CAGSGTGGLDTQYF. CDR3 coding DNA: TGTGCCGGCTCCGGGACAGGGGGCTTGGATACGCAGTATTTT. V and J are TRBV6-1 and TRBJ2-3, with TRBD1 matching 12 bases. The CDR3 is 14 amino acids. Germline assignment: CDR1 MNHNS and CDR2 SASEGT. J lost 6 bases, V lost 11 bases, and 9 bases had no gene match.

V usage is TRBV4-3 and J usage is TRBJ2-3; 12 nucleotides line up with TRBD2. Germline CDR1 LGHNA, CDR2 YSLEER. The V gene end was trimmed by 0 bases and the J gene end by 3 bases; junction bases not matched to a gene: 4. The CDR3 spans 17 residues. The CDR3 protein is CASSQEASGGGTDTQYF. Here the CDR3 DNA reads TGCGCCAGCAGCCAAGAGGCTAGCGGGGGGGGTACAGATACGCAGTATTTT.

This clone was recorded a few times. This chain uses TRBV2 with TRBJ1-1; D not resolved. Trimming left V 4 bases short and J 11 bases short, with 14 bases between. The CDR3 has 12 amino acids. Germline V lookup: CDR1 SNHLY, CDR2 FYNNEI. CDR3 in amino acids: CASSVGDSWAFF. The DNA for the CDR3 is TGTGCCAGCAGTGTGGGCGACTCGTGGGCTTTCTTT.

This clone was counted a single time. The chain is built from TRBV5-4 and TRBJ1-2; possibly TRBD1 for D (5 bases). This CDR3 contains 15 residues. The V gene lost 3 bases and the J gene lost 0 bases, with 12 bases spanning the gap. Germline CDR1 and CDR2: SGHNT and YYREEE (reference sequence). For the CDR3, the DNA is TGTGCCAGCAGCTACCTTCAGGGAGCTAACTATGGCTACACCTTC. This codes for CASSYLQGANYGYTF. Full variable domain (remainder filled in from reference TRBV5-4 and TRBJ1-2): ETGVTQSPTHLIKTRGQQVTLRCSSQSGHNTVSWYQQALGQGPQFIFQYYREEENGRGNFPPRFSGLQFPNYSSELNVNALELDDSALYLCASSYLQGANYGYTFGSGTRLTVV.

The chain couples TRBV5-8 to TRBJ1-3, with D possibly being TRBD1 (6 bases). The CDR3 covers 17 residues. Deletions cut 2 bases from V and 0 bases from J, with 15 bases between. The germline V gene has CDR1 SGHTS and CDR2 YDEGEE. The CDR3 sequence is CASSLGQFLSSGNTIYF. For the CDR3, the DNA is TGTGCCAGCAGCTTAGGACAGTTCCTCAGCTCTGGAAACACCATATATTTT.

The DNA of the CDR3 is TGTGCCAGCTCACTCAACAGGGACCTTGGCACTGAAGCTTTCTTT. It translates to CASSLNRDLGTEAFF. This chain uses TRBV18 with TRBJ1-1; D might be TRBD1 (6 bases). Germline V gives CDR1 KGHSH, CDR2 LQKENI. V was trimmed by 4 bases and J by 4 bases, leaving 16 bases between them. This CDR3 spans 15 amino acids. The entire variable domain, with the rest obtained from reference TRBV18 and TRBJ1-1, is as follows: NAGVMQNPRHLVRRRGQEARLRCSPMKGHSHVYWYRQLPEEGLKFMVYLQKENIIDESGMPKERFSAEFPKEGPSILRIQQVVRGDSAAYFCASSLNRDLGTEAFFGQGTRLTVV.

This sequence joins TRBV2 and TRBJ2-7; the D is unclear. CDR3 size: 15 residues. Germline lookup yields CDR1 SNHLY and CDR2 FYNNEI. V lost 8 bases to trimming and J lost 6 bases, with 23 bases between them. CDR3: CASGGSMGLKGEQYF. The CDR3, as DNA: TGTGCCAGCGGTGGATCTATGGGCCTCAAGGGCGAGCAGTACTTC. Based on the CDR3 plus reference TRBV2 and TRBJ2-7, the full variable domain is EPEVTQTPSHQVTQMGQEVILRCVPISNHLYFYWYRQILGQKVEFLVSFYNNEISEKSEIFDDQFSVERPDGSNFTLKIRSTKLEDSAMYFCASGGSMGLKGEQYFGPGTRLTVT.

The gene calls are TRBV5-4 and TRBJ2-1; 7 positions agree with TRBD2. The CDR3 length is 16 residues. Per germline, CDR1 SGHNT and CDR2 YYREEE (reference sequence). V was clipped by 3 bases and J by 9 bases; unmatched bases: 15. In DNA, the CDR3 is TGTGCCAGCAGCTCGGGATCCGGCGGGAGAGTTTCTGAGCAGTTCTTC. This sequence encodes CASSSGSGGRVSEQFF.

This clone was detected once. The chain couples TRBV6-1 to TRBJ2-3, with TRBD2 matching over 12 bases. CDR3 length: 15 amino acids. Germline V CDR1 and CDR2: MNHNS, SASEGT. Trimming at V came to 5 bases and at J to 4 bases, leaving 4 bases not matched to a gene. As DNA, the CDR3 is TGTGCCAGCAGTACCCTAGCGGGGGGGCCAGATACGCAGTATTTT. The encoded protein is CASSTLAGGPDTQYF.

This clone was picked up a small number of times. This chain links TRBV28 with TRBJ2-7; 8 bases align to TRBD2. The V gene end was trimmed by 10 bases and the J gene end by 0 bases; junction bases not matched to a gene: 8. Germline loops: CDR1 MDHEN, CDR2 SYDVKM. The CDR3 is made up of 14 amino acids. The CDR3 DNA reads as TGTGCCACCCTACTAGCGGCTAGCTCCTACGAGCAGTACTTC. It encodes CATLLAASSYEQYF.

This clone appeared once. The genes are TRBV19 and TRBJ1-1; 11 bases fit TRBD1. V gave up 1 base and J gave up 0 bases; unmatched junction bases: 4. Germline V lookup: CDR1 LNHDA, CDR2 SQIVND (reference sequence). The CDR3 sequence is 17 residues long. The CDR3 loop is CASSIVPGQGVNTEAFF. In nucleotides, the CDR3 is TGTGCCAGTAGTATAGTCCCGGGACAGGGGGTGAACACTGAAGCTTTCTTT.

This clone was seen many times. This sequence joins TRBV27 and TRBJ1-6, with D possibly being TRBD1 (5 bases). Trimming shortened V by 6 bases and J by 7 bases, and 13 bases separated the two germline ends. Germline loops: CDR1 MNHEY, CDR2 SMNVEV (reference sequence). CDR3 length equals 14 residues. CDR3 in DNA: TGTGCCAGCAGAACGACAGTTACCAATTCACCCCTCCACTTT. Its translation: CASRTTVTNSPLHF.

V and J are TRBV9 and TRBJ1-4, with 11 bases that match TRBD1. Germline V lookup: CDR1 SGDLS, CDR2 YYNGEE. The CDR3 has 15 amino acids. V was clipped by 6 bases and J by 8 bases; unmatched bases: 9. The CDR3 DNA reads TGTGCCAGCAATTCGTTCGGGACAGGGGGAGAAAAACTGTTTTTT. The encoded protein is CASNSFGTGGEKLFF. The variable domain in full, completed from reference TRBV9 and TRBJ1-4, reads DSGVTQTPKHLITATGQRVTLRCSPRSGDLSVYWYQQSLDQGLQFLIQYYNGEERAKGNILERFSAQQFPDLHSELNLSSLELGDSALYFCASNSFGTGGEKLFFGSGTQLSVL.

The CDR3 coding sequence is TGTGCCACCAGCAGAGATGAGGGTTACCGCACCTTC. This gives the protein CATSRDEGYRTF. The chain is built from TRBV15 and TRBJ1-2; D is ambiguous. V shed 0 bases and J shed 13 bases, with 12 bases lying between them. CDR1 is LNHNV, CDR2 YYDKDF, per germline (reference sequence). The CDR3 spans 12 residues.

The gene calls are TRBV18 and TRBJ1-2; no clear D gene. Germline CDR1 is KGHSH and CDR2 is LQKENI. CDR3 length equals 18 residues. The germline V and J ends were trimmed by 5 bases and 4 bases, with 26 bases remaining between them. The DNA for the CDR3 is TGTGCCAGCTCAGCACTCCTTGAAGGGTCCAGGAGGTTCTATGGCTACACCTTC. Its translation: CASSALLEGSRRFYGYTF.

The sample holds a few counts of this clone. This rearrangement joins TRBV19 to TRBJ1-6; D uncertain. V lost 6 bases and J 10 bases, leaving 19 bases between the germline ends. Looked up from germline, CDR1 is LNHDA and CDR2 is SQIVND (reference sequence). This CDR3 region has 15 residues. CDR3 loop: CASRTTVEGGSPLHF. DNA for the CDR3: TGTGCCAGTAGGACTACGGTTGAGGGAGGATCACCCCTCCACTTT.

The genes are TRBV10-3 and TRBJ2-6; 7 positions match TRBD2. Germline trimming cut 6 bases from V and 1 base from J; bases unmatched to any gene: 12. The CDR3 sequence is 18 residues long. The germline V gene has CDR1 ENHRY and CDR2 SYGVKD. The CDR3: CAISPGRGVFSGANVLTF. The CDR3 DNA reads as TGTGCCATCAGCCCTGGGAGGGGAGTCTTTTCTGGGGCCAACGTCCTGACTTTC.

The chain carries TRBV15 and TRBJ1-6; 7 bases fit TRBD1. Germline loops: CDR1 LNHNV, CDR2 YYDKDF (reference sequence). V dropped 1 base and J dropped 7; count of bases not matched to a gene: 10. The CDR3 sequence is 17 residues long. The CDR3 reads CATSRVRGLGGNSPLHF. In DNA, the CDR3 is TGTGCCACCAGCAGAGTAAGGGGGTTAGGGGGCAATTCACCCCTCCACTTT.

This clone was picked up a small number of times. This chain uses TRBV5-1 with TRBJ1-1, with D possibly matching TRBD1 (5 bases). The V gene's germline CDR1 is SGHRS and CDR2 YFSETQ. Trimming stripped 3 bases from V and 3 bases from J, with 9 bases between. This CDR3 spans 13 amino acids. CDR3 nucleotides: TGCGCCAGCAGCTCGACAGAATACACTGAAGCTTTCTTT. This gives the protein CASSSTEYTEAFF.

The chain combines TRBV23-1 with TRBJ1-3; D gene unclear. TRBV23-1 is noted as an ORF with a role that remains uncertain. CDR3 length: 15 amino acids. The V end was cut by 3 bases, the J end by 0 bases, with 9 bases between. The CDR3 region is CASSQGKPSGNTIYF. The DNA of the CDR3 is TGCGCCAGCAGTCAGGGCAAACCCTCTGGAAACACCATATATTTT.

The genes are TRBV30 and TRBJ2-5, with D perhaps matching TRBD1 (5 bases). CDR3 length: 13 residues. V dropped 3 bases and J dropped 2 bases, with 10 bases sitting between them. Germline V CDR1 and CDR2: GTSNPN, SVGIG (reference sequence). The CDR3 sequence: CAWSRSGQETQYF. The CDR3 DNA reads TGTGCCTGGAGCAGGTCAGGGCAAGAGACCCAGTACTTC.

J is TRBJ2-1 and V is TRBV29-1; D gene unclear. This CDR3 has 11 amino acids. CDR1 SQVTM and CDR2 ANQGSEA come from the germline V gene. V shed 2 bases and J shed 8 bases, with 7 bases lying between them. The CDR3 here is CSVELTHEQFF. The CDR3 DNA is TGCAGCGTTGAACTCACACATGAGCAGTTCTTC.